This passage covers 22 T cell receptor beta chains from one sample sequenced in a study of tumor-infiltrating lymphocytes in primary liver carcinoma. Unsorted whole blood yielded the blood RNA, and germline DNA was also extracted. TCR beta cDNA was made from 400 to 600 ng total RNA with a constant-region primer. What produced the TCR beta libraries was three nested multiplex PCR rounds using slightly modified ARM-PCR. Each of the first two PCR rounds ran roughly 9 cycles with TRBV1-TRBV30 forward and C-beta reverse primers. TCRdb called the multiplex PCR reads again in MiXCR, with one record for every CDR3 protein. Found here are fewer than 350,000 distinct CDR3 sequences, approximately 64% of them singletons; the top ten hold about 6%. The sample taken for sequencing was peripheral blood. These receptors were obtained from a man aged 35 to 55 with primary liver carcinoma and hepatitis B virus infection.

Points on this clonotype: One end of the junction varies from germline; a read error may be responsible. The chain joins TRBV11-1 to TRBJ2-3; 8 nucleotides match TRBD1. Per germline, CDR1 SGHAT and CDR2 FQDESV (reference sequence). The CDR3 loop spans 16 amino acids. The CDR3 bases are TGTGCCAGCAGCTTAAGGGACAGGTGGGGGACAGATACGCAATATTTT. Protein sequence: CASSLRDRWGTDTQYF.

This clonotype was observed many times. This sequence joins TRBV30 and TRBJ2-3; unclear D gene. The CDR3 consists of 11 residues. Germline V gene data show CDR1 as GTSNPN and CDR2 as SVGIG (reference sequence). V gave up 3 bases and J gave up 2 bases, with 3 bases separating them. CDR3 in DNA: TGTGCCTGGAGCCTCACAGATACGCAGTATTTT. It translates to CAWSLTDTQYF.

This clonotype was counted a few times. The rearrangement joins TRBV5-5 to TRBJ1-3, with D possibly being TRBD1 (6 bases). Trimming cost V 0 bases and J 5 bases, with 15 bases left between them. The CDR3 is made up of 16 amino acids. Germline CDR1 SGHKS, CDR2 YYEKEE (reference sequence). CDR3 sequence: CASSLGGKTGRNTIYF. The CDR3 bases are TGTGCCAGCAGCTTGGGGGGAAAGACAGGTAGAAACACCATATATTTT.

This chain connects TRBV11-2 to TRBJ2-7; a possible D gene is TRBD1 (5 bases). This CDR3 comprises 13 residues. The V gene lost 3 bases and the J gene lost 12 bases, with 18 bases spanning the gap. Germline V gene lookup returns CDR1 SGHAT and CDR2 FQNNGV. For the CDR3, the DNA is TGTGCCAGCAGCTTGGCGACAGTCTACGACCTGTACTTC. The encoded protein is CASSLATVYDLYF.

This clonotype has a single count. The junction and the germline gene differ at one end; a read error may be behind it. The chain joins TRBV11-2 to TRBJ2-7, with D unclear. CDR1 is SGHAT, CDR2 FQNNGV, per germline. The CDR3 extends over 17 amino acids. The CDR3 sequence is CANSLGPPQAQTYEQYF. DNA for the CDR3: TGTGCCAACAGCTTAGGGCCCCCCCAGGCTCAGACCTACGAGCAGTACTTC.

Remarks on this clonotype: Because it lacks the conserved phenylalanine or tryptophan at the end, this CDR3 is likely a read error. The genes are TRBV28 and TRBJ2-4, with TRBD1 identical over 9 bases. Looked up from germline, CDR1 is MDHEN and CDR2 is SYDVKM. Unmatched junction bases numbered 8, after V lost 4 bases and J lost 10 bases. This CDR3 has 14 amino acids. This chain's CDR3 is CASSSPGQGKIQYI. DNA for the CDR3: TGTGCCAGCAGTTCTCCGGGACAGGGAAAGATTCAGTACATC.

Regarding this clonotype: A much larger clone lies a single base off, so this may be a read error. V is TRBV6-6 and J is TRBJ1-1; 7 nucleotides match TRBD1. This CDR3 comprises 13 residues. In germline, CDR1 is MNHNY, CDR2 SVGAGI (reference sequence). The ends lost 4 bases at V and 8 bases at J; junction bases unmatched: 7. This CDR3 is CASSLTGVMEAFF. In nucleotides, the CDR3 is TGTGCCAGCAGTTTAACAGGGGTGATGGAAGCTTTCTTT.

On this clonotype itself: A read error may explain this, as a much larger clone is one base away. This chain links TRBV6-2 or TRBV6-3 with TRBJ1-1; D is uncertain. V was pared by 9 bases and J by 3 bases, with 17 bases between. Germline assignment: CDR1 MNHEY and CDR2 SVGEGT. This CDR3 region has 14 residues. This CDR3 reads CARSPRWHDTEAFF. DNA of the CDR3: TGTGCCAGAAGTCCCCGATGGCACGACACTGAAGCTTTCTTT.

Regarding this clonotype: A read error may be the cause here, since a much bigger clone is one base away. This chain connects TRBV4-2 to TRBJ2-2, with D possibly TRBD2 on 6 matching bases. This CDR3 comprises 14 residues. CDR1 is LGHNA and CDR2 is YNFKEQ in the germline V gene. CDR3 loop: CASSWDSNTGDLFF. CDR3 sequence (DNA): TGTGCCAGCAGTTGGGACTCGAACACCGGGGATCTGTTTTTT.

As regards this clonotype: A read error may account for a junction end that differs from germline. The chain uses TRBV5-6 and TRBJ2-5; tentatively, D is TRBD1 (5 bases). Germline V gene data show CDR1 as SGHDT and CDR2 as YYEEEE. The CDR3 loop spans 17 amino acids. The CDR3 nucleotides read TGTGCCAGCAACTTGGGGCAGTGTAGGAACCCTCAAGAGACCCAGTACTTC. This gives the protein CASNLGQCRNPQETQYF.

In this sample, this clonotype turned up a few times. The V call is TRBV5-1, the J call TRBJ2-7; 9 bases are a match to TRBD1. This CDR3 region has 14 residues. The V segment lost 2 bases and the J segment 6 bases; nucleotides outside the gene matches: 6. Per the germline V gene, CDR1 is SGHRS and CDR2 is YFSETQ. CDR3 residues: CASSFTGGEGEQYF. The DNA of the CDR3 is TGCGCCAGCAGCTTCACAGGGGGCGAGGGCGAGCAGTACTTC. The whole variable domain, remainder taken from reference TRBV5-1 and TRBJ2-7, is KAGVTQTPRYLIKTRGQQVTLSCSPISGHRSVSWYQQTPGQGLQFLFEYFSETQRNKGNFPGRFSGRQFSNSRSEMNVSTLELGDSALYLCASSFTGGEGEQYFGPGTRLTVT.

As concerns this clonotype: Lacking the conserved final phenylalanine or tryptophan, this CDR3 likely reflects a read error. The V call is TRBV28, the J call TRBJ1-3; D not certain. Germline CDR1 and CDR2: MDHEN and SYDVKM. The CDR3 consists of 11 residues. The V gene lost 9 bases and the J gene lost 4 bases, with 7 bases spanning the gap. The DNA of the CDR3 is TGTGCCAGTACCGGAGGAAACACCATATATTCT. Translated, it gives CASTGGNTIYS.

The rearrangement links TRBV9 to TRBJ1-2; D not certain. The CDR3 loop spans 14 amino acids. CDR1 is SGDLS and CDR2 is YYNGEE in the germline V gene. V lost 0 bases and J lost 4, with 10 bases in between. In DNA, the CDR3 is TGTGCCAGCAGCGTAGGTTCGGACCTCTATGGCTACACCTTC. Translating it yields CASSVGSDLYGYTF. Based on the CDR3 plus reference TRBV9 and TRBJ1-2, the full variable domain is DSGVTQTPKHLITATGQRVTLRCSPRSGDLSVYWYQQSLDQGLQFLIQYYNGEERAKGNILERFSAQQFPDLHSELNLSSLELGDSALYFCASSVGSDLYGYTFGSGTRLTVV.

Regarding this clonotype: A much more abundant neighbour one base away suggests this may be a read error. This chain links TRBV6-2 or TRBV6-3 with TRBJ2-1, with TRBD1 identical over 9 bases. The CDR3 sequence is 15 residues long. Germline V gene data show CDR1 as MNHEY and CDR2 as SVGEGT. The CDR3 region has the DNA TGTGCCAGCAGTTACTCAGGACAGGGGCTCAATGAGCGGTTCTTC. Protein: CASSYSGQGLNERFF.

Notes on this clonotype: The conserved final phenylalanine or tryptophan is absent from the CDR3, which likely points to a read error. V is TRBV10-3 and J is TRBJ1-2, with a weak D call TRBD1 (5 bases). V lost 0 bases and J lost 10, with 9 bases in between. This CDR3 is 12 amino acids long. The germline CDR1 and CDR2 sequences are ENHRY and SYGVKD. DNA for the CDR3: TGTGCCATCAGTGAGTCTCAGGGCGACTACACCCTC. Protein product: CAISESQGDYTL.

The CDR3: CARSLASARGFGYTF. CDR3 in DNA: TGTGCAAGAAGCTTAGCTTCGGCCAGGGGTTTTGGCTACACCTTC. The chain is built from TRBV11-1 and TRBJ1-2, with D tentatively TRBD1 (6 bases). Germline lookup yields CDR1 SGHAT and CDR2 FQDESV (reference sequence). This CDR3 spans 15 amino acids.

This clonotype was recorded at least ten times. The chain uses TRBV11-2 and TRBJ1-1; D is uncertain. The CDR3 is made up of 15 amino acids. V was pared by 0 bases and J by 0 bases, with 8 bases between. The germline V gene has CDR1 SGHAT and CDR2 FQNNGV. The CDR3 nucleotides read TGTGCCAGCAGCTTAGAACAGACCATGAACACTGAAGCTTTCTTT. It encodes CASSLEQTMNTEAFF.

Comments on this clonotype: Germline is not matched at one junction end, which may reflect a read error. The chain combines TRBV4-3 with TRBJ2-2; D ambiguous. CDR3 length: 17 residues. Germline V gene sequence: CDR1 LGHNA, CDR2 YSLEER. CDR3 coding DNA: TGCGCCAACAGCCAAGATTTGGCTGGAAAGAACACCTGGGAGCTGTTTTTT. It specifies CANSQDLAGKNTWELFF.

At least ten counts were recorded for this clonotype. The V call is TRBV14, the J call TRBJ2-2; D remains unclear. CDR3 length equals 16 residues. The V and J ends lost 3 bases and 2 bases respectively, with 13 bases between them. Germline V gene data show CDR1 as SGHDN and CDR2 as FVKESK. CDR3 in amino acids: CASSHSRPLNTGELFF. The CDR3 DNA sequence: TGTGCCAGCAGCCACTCTCGGCCACTTAACACCGGGGAGCTGTTTTTT. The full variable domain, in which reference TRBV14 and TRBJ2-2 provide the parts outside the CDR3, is EAGVTQFPSHSVIEKGQTVTLRCDPISGHDNLYWYRRVMGKEIKFLLHFVKESKQDESGMPNNRFLAERTGGTYSTLKVQPAELEDSGVYFCASSHSRPLNTGELFFGEGSRLTVL.

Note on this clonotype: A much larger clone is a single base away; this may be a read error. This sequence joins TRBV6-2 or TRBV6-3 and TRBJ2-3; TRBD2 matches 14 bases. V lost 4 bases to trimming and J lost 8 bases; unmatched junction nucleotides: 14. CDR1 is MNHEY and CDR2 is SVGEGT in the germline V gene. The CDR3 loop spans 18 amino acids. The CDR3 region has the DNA TGTGCCAGCAGTTTCCATCCGGGACTAGCGGGAGTCGCAGTTACGCAGTATTTT. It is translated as CASSFHPGLAGVAVTQYF.

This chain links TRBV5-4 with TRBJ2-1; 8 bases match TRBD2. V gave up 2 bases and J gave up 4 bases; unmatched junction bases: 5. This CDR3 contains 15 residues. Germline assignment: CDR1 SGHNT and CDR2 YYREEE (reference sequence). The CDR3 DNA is TGTGCCAGCAGCTTCCGCTCGGGAGGGTACAATGAGCAGTTCTTC. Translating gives CASSFRSGGYNEQFF.

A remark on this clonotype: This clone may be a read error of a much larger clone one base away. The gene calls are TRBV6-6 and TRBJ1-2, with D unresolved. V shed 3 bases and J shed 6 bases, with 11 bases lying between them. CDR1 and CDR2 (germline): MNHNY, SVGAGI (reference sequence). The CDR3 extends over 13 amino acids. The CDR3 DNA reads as TGTGCCAGCAGTTATAGCCCGTGGGATGGCTACACCTTC. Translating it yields CASSYSPWDGYTF.